This TCR beta chain emerged from a study of T-cell reconstitution after alpha-beta-depleted transplantation in children. Trimming cost V 0 bases and J 6 bases, with 11 bases left between them. CDR3 length: 14 amino acids. Germline CDR1 and CDR2: MNHNS and SASEGT. The authors prepared the TCRbeta library with unique molecular identifiers. One entry per CDR3 protein, called by TCRdb with MiXCR from the PCR reads. The sample shows 800,000 to 1,000,000 distinct CDR3 sequences, roughly 29% of them seen only once. The source was PBMCs, mostly from graft donor cells, collected 360 days after TCRalphabeta/CD19-depleted stem cell transplant. This receptor was obtained from a boy younger than two who had a stem cell transplant for SCID, so the T cells may come from the graft donor. The genes are TRBV6-1 and TRBJ1-1; maybe TRBD1 (5 bases). The CDR3 protein is CASSEARGSAEAFF. CDR3 DNA: TGTGCCAGCAGTGAAGCGCGGGGGTCCGCTGAAGCTTTCTTT.